One and the same sample provided the 26 T cell receptor beta chains below, sequenced in a study of regulatory T cells in long-lasting Graves disease. Time point reported: newly diagnosed GD, antithyroid drugs for less than 3 months. From RNA extracted from PBMCs, the TCR library was made. Building of the TCR beta libraries involved iRepertoire HTBI primers and Arm-PCR of CDR3 regions. TCRdb fed the multiplex PCR reads into MiXCR, producing one record per CDR3 protein. The data show 500,000 or so distinct CDR3 sequences, 14% seen once. The data also belong to a second study, concerning T cells in Graves' hyperthyroidism and ophthalmopathy.

This specimen consisted of peripheral blood mononuclear cells (PBMCs), obtained at new diagnosis, from a patient treated with antithyroid drugs. The receptors derive from a woman between 45 and 60 years old with Graves disease.

This clonotype came up many times. The chain recombines TRBV13 with TRBJ2-1, with D possibly TRBD1 on 5 matching bases. Trimming left V 1 base short and J 8 bases short, with 9 bases between. Germline CDR1 and CDR2: PRHDT and FYEKMQ (reference sequence). The CDR3 is 13 residues long. CDR3 nucleotide sequence: TGTGCCAGCAGCTTAGTGAAGGGGCATGAGCAGTTCTTC. Translated, it gives CASSLVKGHEQFF.

This clonotype has a count of ten or more. The chain uses TRBV27 and TRBJ1-2; unclear D gene. In germline, CDR1 is MNHEY, CDR2 SMNVEV (reference sequence). The CDR3 totals 14 residues. V shed 5 bases and J shed 2 bases, with 12 bases lying between them. The CDR3 sequence: CASSPRGRNYGYTF. CDR3 DNA: TGTGCCAGCAGTCCCAGAGGGCGGAACTATGGCTACACCTTC.

This clonotype showed up many times. The rearrangement links TRBV12-3 or TRBV12-4 to TRBJ2-5, with TRBD1 matching 9 bases. The length of the CDR3 is 14 residues. J lost 5 bases, V lost 5 bases, and 6 bases had no gene match. The CDR3 region has the DNA TGTGCCAGCAGTCTAGGACAGGGGATGGAGACCCAGTACTTC. This encodes CASSLGQGMETQYF.

The sample holds many counts of this clonotype. V gene TRBV10-3 combines with J gene TRBJ2-2, with 10 bases that match TRBD2. The CDR3 has 16 amino acids. The germline gives CDR1 ENHRY, CDR2 SYGVKD. With V trimmed by 4 bases and J by 2 bases, 4 bases remained unmatched. In nucleotides, the CDR3 is TGTGCCATCAGTGCCCTAGCGGGAGTTAACACCGGGGAGCTGTTTTTT. It translates to CAISALAGVNTGELFF.

This clonotype was detected only a few times. This chain links TRBV5-1 with TRBJ2-2, with unresolved D. V gave up 6 bases and J gave up 3 bases, with 9 bases separating them. CDR3 length: 13 amino acids. In germline, CDR1 is SGHRS, CDR2 YFSETQ. The CDR3 DNA is TGCGCCAGCAATCACGGAGACACCGGGGAGCTGTTTTTT. Encoded protein: CASNHGDTGELFF.

This clonotype was counted only a few times. This chain joins TRBV27 and TRBJ2-3; maybe TRBD1 (6 bases). Trimming took off 2 bases at V and 5 bases at J, with 14 bases between the two ends. The CDR3 runs 15 residues. Germline loops: CDR1 MNHEY, CDR2 SMNVEV (reference sequence). The CDR3 loop reads CASSLQAGVIDTQYF. DNA of the CDR3: TGTGCCAGCAGTTTACAGGCAGGGGTGATAGATACGCAGTATTTT.

This chain connects TRBV5-1 to TRBJ2-1; 8 bases line up with TRBD2. This CDR3 contains 16 residues. Trimming at V came to 1 base and at J to 12 bases, leaving 15 bases not matched to a gene. Germline CDR1 reads SGHRS; CDR2 reads YFSETQ. The CDR3 coding sequence is TGCGCCAGCAGCTTGCAGGCGGGAGGTAGCAACGATGGGCAGTTCTTC. This sequence encodes CASSLQAGGSNDGQFF.

The sample holds a few counts of this clonotype. The V call is TRBV5-6, the J call TRBJ2-3, with TRBD1 matching over 10 bases. The CDR3 is 14 amino acids. V dropped 3 bases and J dropped 9; count of bases not matched to a gene: 7. Looked up from germline, CDR1 is SGHDT and CDR2 is YYEEEE. In nucleotides, the CDR3 is TGTGCCAGCAGCTGGTGGGACAGGGGAGTCACGCAGTATTTT. Protein product: CASSWWDRGVTQYF.

There are many counts of this clonotype. The J gene is TRBJ1-5, the V gene TRBV20-1, with TRBD1 matching 7 bases. This CDR3 is built from 13 residues. Trimming took 6 bases from V and 2 from J; bases not matched to a gene: 4. The germline CDR1 and CDR2 sequences are DFQATT and SNEGSKA (reference sequence). The CDR3 loop reads CSARQGGNQPQHF. As DNA, the CDR3 is TGCAGTGCGAGACAGGGCGGCAATCAGCCCCAGCATTTT.

This clonotype was seen a handful of times. This CDR3 reads CASSGGQGGEETQYF. The CDR3 nucleotides are TGTGCCAGCAGCGGGGGACAGGGCGGGGAAGAGACCCAGTACTTC. The rearrangement links TRBV9 to TRBJ2-5, with 9 positions matching TRBD1. This CDR3 comprises 15 residues. V lost 3 bases to trimming and J lost 3 bases; unmatched junction nucleotides: 6. Germline assignment: CDR1 SGDLS and CDR2 YYNGEE. Together with reference TRBV9 and TRBJ2-5, the CDR3 gives the full variable domain: DSGVTQTPKHLITATGQRVTLRCSPRSGDLSVYWYQQSLDQGLQFLIQYYNGEERAKGNILERFSAQQFPDLHSELNLSSLELGDSALYFCASSGGQGGEETQYFGPGTRLLVL.

This sequence joins TRBV4-1 and TRBJ2-1, with 7 bases aligning to TRBD1. Trimming took 1 base from V and 4 from J; bases not matched to a gene: 10. The CDR3 runs 17 residues. The germline V gene encodes CDR1 MGHRA and CDR2 YSYEKL. The CDR3 DNA sequence: TGCGCCAGCAGCCAAGTAGGGAACAGGGGCCTGTACAATGAGCAGTTCTTC. The encoded protein is CASSQVGNRGLYNEQFF.

The chain recombines TRBV6-2 or TRBV6-3 with TRBJ2-5; D unresolved. Between the trimmed V and J ends, which lost 6 bases and 5 bases, there was a span of 13 bases. The CDR3 has 13 amino acids. Germline V gives CDR1 MNHEY, CDR2 SVGEGT. The CDR3 protein is CASSLDSTETQYF. As DNA, the CDR3 is TGTGCCAGCAGCCTCGATTCGACGGAGACCCAGTACTTC.

This clonotype has ten or more counts. This sequence joins TRBV12-5 and TRBJ2-1; the D is unclear. CDR1 is LGHNT, CDR2 FRNRAP, per germline. The CDR3 is made up of 15 amino acids. The CDR3 coding sequence is TGTGCCGACCAAAGCCCAGGTCCACAAAACAATGAGCAGTTCTTC. Protein sequence: CADQSPGPQNNEQFF.

The chain joins TRBV7-3 to TRBJ2-2; D gene uncertain. The V end lost 5 bases, the J end lost 0 bases, and 13 bases lay between the germline ends. Germline loops: CDR1 SGHTA, CDR2 FQGTGA. The CDR3 spans 16 residues. The CDR3 DNA sequence: TGTGCCAGCAGCCCTGGGTCCCCCGCGAACACCGGGGAGCTGTTTTTT. Residues: CASSPGSPANTGELFF.

This clonotype was picked up many times. This chain links TRBV7-3 with TRBJ2-3; TRBD2 matches at 8 bases. The CDR3 extends over 15 amino acids. The J segment lost 6 bases and the V segment lost 5 bases, leaving 10 bases of the junction unmatched. CDR1 is SGHTA and CDR2 is FQGTGA in the germline V gene. The CDR3 protein is CASSPSGSTGDTQYF. CDR3 nucleotides: TGTGCCAGCAGCCCGAGCGGGAGTACAGGGGATACGCAGTATTTT.

This clonotype was detected many times. The V and J genes are TRBV30 and TRBJ2-5; weak D call: TRBD1 (6 bases). V shed 0 bases and J shed 5 bases, with 7 bases lying between them. CDR1 is GTSNPN and CDR2 is SVGIG in the germline V gene (reference sequence). This CDR3 contains 12 residues. The CDR3, as DNA: TGTGCCTGGAGTGTACAGGGTGAGACCCAGTACTTC. Translated: CAWSVQGETQYF.

The chain has TRBV6-1 and TRBJ2-1, with no clear D. Germline V gene lookup returns CDR1 MNHNS and CDR2 SASEGT. This CDR3 comprises 14 residues. Trimming cost V 5 bases and J 4 bases, with 12 bases left between them. The CDR3 loop reads CASSRTEEYNEQFF. Written as DNA, the CDR3 is TGTGCCAGCAGTCGAACGGAAGAGTACAATGAGCAGTTCTTC.

In this sample, this clonotype turned up a few times. The chain links TRBV4-1 to TRBJ1-1; weak D call: TRBD1 (5 bases). The CDR3 covers 15 residues. V was shortened by 3 bases and J by 3 bases, with 14 bases between the two germline ends. CDR1 is MGHRA, CDR2 YSYEKL, per germline. CDR3 amino acids: CASSHIRGGDTEAFF. The DNA for the CDR3 is TGCGCCAGCAGCCATATCCGAGGAGGGGACACTGAAGCTTTCTTT.

The genes are TRBV5-8 and TRBJ2-3; D tentatively reads TRBD1 or TRBD2 (5 bases each). V was clipped by 4 bases and J by 4 bases, with 25 bases between them. The CDR3 has 18 amino acids. The germline V gene has CDR1 SGHTS and CDR2 YDEGEE. The CDR3 DNA follows: TGTGCCAGCAGCCGGTTGGCAGGGACGCAAATGGGGGCAGATACGCAGTATTTT. Its translation: CASSRLAGTQMGADTQYF.

At least ten counts were recorded for this clonotype. This sequence joins TRBV28 and TRBJ2-2; no firm D call. CDR1 and CDR2 from the germline V gene are MDHEN and SYDVKM. V lost 3 bases to trimming and J lost 7 bases, with 12 bases between them. The CDR3 is 14 residues long. CDR3 sequence reads: CASSFYSASGELFF. Here the CDR3 DNA reads TGTGCCAGCAGTTTTTACTCGGCCAGCGGGGAGCTGTTTTTT. Combining the CDR3 with reference TRBV28 and TRBJ2-2 gives the whole variable domain DVKVTQSSRYLVKRTGEKVFLECVQDMDHENMFWYRQDPGLGLRLIYFSYDVKMKEKGDIPEGYSVSREKKERFSLILESASTNQTSMYLCASSFYSASGELFFGEGSRLTVL.

This clonotype was seen a few times. The chain has TRBV6-2 or TRBV6-3 and TRBJ2-7; D is unresolved. The length of the CDR3 is 13 residues. CDR1 is MNHEY, CDR2 SVGEGT, per germline. Trimming left V 3 bases short and J 2 bases short, with 8 bases between. The CDR3 sequence: CASSYDKTYEQYF. The CDR3 nucleotides read TGTGCCAGCAGTTATGACAAAACCTACGAGCAGTACTTC.

The chain joins TRBV5-1 to TRBJ1-6; tentative D call: TRBD1 (5 bases). Germline V lookup: CDR1 SGHRS, CDR2 YFSETQ. This CDR3 is built from 16 residues. Trimming left V 0 bases short and J 7 bases short, with 14 bases between. This CDR3 reads CASSLGQGIRNSPLHF. The CDR3 DNA reads TGCGCCAGCAGCTTGGGGCAGGGTATAAGGAATTCACCCCTCCACTTT.

This clonotype was observed a handful of times. The chain couples TRBV5-1 to TRBJ2-3; tentatively, D is TRBD2 (6 bases). In germline, CDR1 is SGHRS, CDR2 YFSETQ. The CDR3 covers 16 residues. V was pared by 0 bases and J by 5 bases, with 16 bases between. Here the CDR3 DNA reads TGCGCCAGCAGCTTGGACGGTGGAGGGGCCGGAGATACGCAGTATTTT. This sequence encodes CASSLDGGGAGDTQYF.

Many counts were recorded for this clonotype. The chain employs TRBV7-2 and TRBJ2-7; TRBD1 is a possible D gene (5 bases). This CDR3 spans 15 amino acids. In germline, CDR1 is SGHTA, CDR2 FQGNSA. Trimming removed 1 base from V and 0 bases from J, with 10 bases in between. CDR3: CASSLGGAASYEQYF. CDR3 nucleotide sequence: TGTGCCAGCAGCTTAGGGGGCGCAGCCTCCTACGAGCAGTACTTC. Using reference TRBV7-2 and TRBJ2-7 for the parts outside the CDR3, the full variable domain is GAGVSQSPSNKVTEKGKDVELRCDPISGHTALYWYRQSLGQGLEFLIYFQGNSAPDKSGLPSDRFSAERTGGSVSTLTIQRTQQEDSAVYLCASSLGGAASYEQYFGPGTRLTVT.

The J gene is TRBJ1-3, the V gene TRBV3-1; D unresolved. Germline assignment: CDR1 LGHDT and CDR2 YNNKEL (reference sequence). V was pared by 7 bases and J by 5 bases, with 12 bases between. The CDR3 has 13 amino acids. CDR3 nucleotide sequence: TGTGCCAGCACGGATGGAGTACGAAACACCATATATTTT. Protein sequence: CASTDGVRNTIYF.

This clonotype appeared a few times. The rearrangement uses TRBV6-1 and TRBJ2-7, with 11 bases identical to TRBD2. Germline CDR1 reads MNHNS; CDR2 reads SASEGT. V lost 10 bases and J lost 4; bases outside the gene matches: 9. The length of the CDR3 is 14 residues. The CDR3 reads CAIRPGTSGYEQYF. In DNA form, the CDR3 reads TGTGCCATCCGACCCGGGACTAGCGGTTACGAGCAGTACTTC.